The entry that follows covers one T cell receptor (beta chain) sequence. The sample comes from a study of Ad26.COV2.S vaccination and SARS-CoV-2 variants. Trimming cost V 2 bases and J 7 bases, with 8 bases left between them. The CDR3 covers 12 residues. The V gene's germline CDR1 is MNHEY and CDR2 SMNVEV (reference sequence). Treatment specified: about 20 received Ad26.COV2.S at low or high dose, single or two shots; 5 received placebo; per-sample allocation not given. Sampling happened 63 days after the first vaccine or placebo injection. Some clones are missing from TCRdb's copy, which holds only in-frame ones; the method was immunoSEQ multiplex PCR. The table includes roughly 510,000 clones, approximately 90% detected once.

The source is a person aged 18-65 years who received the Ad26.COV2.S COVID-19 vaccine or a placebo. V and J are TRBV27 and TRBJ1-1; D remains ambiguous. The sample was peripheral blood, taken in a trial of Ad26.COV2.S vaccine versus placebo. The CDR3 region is CASSLGVGEAFF. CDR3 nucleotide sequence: TGTGCCAGCAGTTTAGGAGTAGGTGAAGCTTTCTTT.